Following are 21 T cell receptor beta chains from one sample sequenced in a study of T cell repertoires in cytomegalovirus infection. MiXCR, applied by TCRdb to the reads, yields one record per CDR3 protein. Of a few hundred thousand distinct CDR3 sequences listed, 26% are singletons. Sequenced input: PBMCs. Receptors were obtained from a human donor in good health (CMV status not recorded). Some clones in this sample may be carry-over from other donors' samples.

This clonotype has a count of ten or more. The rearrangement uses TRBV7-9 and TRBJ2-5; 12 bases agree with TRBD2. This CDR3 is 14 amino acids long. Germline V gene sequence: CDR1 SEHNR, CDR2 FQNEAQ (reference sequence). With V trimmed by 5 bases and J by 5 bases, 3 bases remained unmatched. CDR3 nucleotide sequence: TGTGCCAGCAGCCGACTAGCGGGAGCCGAGACCCAGTACTTC. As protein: CASSRLAGAETQYF.

The CDR3 is CAWRPPLGQGGNYYGYTF. CDR3 coding DNA: TGTGCCTGGAGACCCCCCCTCGGCCAGGGTGGGAACTACTATGGCTACACCTTC. V and J are TRBV30 and TRBJ1-2, with D possibly TRBD1 on 5 matching bases. Trimming left V 3 bases short and J 3 bases short, with 26 bases between. CDR3 length equals 18 residues. Per germline, CDR1 GTSNPN and CDR2 SVGIG (reference sequence).

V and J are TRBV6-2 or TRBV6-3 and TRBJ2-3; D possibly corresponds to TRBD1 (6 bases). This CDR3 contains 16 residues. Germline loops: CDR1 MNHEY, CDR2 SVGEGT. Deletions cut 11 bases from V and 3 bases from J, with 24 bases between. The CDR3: CAGQKDSSRGTDTQYF. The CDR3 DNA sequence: TGTGCCGGCCAAAAGGACAGCTCTAGGGGTACAGATACGCAGTATTTT.

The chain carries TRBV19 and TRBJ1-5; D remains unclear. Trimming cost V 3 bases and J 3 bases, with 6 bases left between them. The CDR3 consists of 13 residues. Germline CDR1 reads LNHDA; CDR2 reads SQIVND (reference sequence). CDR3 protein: CASSMDVNQPQHF. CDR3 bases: TGTGCCAGTAGTATGGACGTCAATCAGCCCCAGCATTTT. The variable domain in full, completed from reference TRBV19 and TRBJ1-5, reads DGGITQSPKYLFRKEGQNVTLSCEQNLNHDAMYWYRQDPGQGLRLIYYSQIVNDFQKGDIAEGYSVSREKKESFPLTVTSAQKNPTAFYLCASSMDVNQPQHFGDGTRLSIL.

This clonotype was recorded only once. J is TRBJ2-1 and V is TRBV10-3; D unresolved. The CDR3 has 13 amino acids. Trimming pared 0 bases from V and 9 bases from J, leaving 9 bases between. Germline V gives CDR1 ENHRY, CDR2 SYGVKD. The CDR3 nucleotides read TGTGCCATCAGTGAGTCGGTGCGGACTGAGCAGTTCTTC. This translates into CAISESVRTEQFF.

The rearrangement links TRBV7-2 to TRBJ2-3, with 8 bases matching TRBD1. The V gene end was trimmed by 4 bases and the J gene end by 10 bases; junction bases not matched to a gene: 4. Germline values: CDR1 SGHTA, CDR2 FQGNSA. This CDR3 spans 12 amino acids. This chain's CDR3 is CASSSSGGPQYF. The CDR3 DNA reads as TGTGCCAGCAGCTCCTCAGGGGGCCCGCAGTATTTT.

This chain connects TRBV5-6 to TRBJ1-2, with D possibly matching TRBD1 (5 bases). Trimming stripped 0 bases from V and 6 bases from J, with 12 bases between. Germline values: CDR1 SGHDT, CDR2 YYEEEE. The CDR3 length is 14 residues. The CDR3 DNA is TGTGCCAGCAGCTTGGCGGGTCAGGGACATGGCTACACCTTC. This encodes CASSLAGQGHGYTF.

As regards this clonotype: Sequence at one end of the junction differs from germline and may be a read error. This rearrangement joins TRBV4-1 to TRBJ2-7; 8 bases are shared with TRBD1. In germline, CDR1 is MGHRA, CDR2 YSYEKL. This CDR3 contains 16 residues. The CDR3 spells CASSQDLRTGNDEQYF. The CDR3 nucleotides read TGTGCCAGCAGCCAAGATCTGAGGACAGGGAATGACGAGCAGTACTTC.

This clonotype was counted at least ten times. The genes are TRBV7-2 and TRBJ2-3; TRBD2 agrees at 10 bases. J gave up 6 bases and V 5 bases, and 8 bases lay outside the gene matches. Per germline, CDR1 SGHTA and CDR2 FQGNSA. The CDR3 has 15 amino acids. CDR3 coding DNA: TGTGCCAGCAGCCCCAAAGCGGGAGGGCCCGATACGCAGTATTTT. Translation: CASSPKAGGPDTQYF. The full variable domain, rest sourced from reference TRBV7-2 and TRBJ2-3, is GAGVSQSPSNKVTEKGKDVELRCDPISGHTALYWYRQSLGQGLEFLIYFQGNSAPDKSGLPSDRFSAERTGGSVSTLTIQRTQQEDSAVYLCASSPKAGGPDTQYFGPGTRLTVL.

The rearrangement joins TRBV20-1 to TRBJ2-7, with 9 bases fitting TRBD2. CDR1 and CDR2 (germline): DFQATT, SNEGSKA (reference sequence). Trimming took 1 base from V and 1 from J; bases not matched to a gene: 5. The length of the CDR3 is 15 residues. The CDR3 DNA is TGCAGTGCTAGAGGGGCGGGAGGGGGGTCCTACGAGCAGTACTTC. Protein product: CSARGAGGGSYEQYF.

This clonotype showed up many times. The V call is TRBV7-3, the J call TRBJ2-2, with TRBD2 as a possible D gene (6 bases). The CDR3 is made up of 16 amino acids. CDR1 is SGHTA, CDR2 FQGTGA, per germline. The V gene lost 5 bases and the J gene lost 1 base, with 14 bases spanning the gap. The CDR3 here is CASSELGGVNTGELFF. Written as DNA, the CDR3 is TGTGCCAGCAGCGAGTTGGGAGGCGTGAACACCGGGGAGCTGTTTTTT.

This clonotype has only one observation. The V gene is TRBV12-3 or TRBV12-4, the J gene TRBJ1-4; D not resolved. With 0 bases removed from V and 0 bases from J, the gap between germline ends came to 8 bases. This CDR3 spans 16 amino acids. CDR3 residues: CASSLALGSTNEKLFF. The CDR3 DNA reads TGTGCCAGCAGTTTAGCGCTTGGCTCAACTAATGAAAAACTGTTTTTT.

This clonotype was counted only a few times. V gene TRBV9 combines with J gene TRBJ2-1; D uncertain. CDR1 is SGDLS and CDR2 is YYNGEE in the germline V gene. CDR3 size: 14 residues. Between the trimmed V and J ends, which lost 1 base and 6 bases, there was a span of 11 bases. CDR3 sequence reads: CASSVLPKSNEQFF. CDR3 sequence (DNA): TGTGCCAGCAGCGTACTCCCAAAATCCAATGAGCAGTTCTTC.

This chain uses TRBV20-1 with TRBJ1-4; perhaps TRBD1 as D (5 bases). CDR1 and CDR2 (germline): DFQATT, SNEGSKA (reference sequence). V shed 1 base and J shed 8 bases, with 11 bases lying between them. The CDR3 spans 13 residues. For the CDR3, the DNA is TGCAGTGCTAGAGGAGGGGCTGAAGAAAAACTGTTTTTT. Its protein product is CSARGGAEEKLFF.

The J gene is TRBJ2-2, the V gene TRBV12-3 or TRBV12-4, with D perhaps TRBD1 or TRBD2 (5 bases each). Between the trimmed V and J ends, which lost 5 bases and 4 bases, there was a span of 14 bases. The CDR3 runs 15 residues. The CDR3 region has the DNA TGTGCCAGCAGTCCTCTAGAGAGGGGCACCGGGGAGCTGTTTTTT. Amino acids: CASSPLERGTGELFF.

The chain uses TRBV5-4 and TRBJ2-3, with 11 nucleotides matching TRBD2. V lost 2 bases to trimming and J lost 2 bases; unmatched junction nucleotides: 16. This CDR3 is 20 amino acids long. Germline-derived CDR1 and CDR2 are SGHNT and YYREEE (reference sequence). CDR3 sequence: CASSLLQGHRSGRVTDTQYF. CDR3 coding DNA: TGTGCCAGCAGCTTATTACAGGGCCACCGTAGCGGGAGGGTCACAGATACGCAGTATTTT.

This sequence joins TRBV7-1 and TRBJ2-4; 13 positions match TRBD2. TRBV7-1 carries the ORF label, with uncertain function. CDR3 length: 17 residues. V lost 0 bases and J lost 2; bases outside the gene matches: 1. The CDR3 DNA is TGTGCCAGCAGCTCAGCGGGACTAGCGGGGACCAAAAACATTCAGTACTTC. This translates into CASSSAGLAGTKNIQYF.

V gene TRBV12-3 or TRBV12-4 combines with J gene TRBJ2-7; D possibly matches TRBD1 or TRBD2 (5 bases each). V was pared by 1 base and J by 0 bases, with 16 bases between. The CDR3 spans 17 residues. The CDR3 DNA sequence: TGTGCCAGCAGTTTAGAATTGGCCGGGACCAGCTCCTACGAGCAGTACTTC. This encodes CASSLELAGTSSYEQYF.

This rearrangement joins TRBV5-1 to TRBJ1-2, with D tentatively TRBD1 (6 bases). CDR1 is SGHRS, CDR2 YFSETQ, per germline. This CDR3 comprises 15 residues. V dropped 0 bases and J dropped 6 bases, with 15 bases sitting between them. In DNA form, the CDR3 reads TGCGCCAGCAGCTTGGCCGGGACATCAAATAATGGCTACACCTTC. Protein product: CASSLAGTSNNGYTF.

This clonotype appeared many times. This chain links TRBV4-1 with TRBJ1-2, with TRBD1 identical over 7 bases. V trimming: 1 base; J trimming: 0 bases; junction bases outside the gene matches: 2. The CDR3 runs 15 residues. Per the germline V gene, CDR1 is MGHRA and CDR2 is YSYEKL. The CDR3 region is CASSQGDSSNYGYTF. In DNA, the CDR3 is TGCGCCAGCAGCCAAGGGGACAGCTCTAACTATGGCTACACCTTC.

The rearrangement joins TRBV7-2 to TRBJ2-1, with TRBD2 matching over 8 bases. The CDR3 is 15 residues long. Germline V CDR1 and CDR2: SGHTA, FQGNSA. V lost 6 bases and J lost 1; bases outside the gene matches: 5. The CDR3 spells CASRSGSESYNEQFF. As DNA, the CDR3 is TGTGCCAGCAGAAGCGGGAGCGAGTCCTACAATGAGCAGTTCTTC.